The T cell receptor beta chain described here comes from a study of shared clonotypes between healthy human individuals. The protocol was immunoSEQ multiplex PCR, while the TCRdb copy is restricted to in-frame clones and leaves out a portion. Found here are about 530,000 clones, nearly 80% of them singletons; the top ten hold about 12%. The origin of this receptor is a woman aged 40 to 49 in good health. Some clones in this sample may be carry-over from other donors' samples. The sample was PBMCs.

Written as DNA, the CDR3 is TGCGCCAGCAGCGCACAGGTTACCAGCACAGATACGCAGTATTTT. Protein: CASSAQVTSTDTQYF. The rearrangement joins TRBV5-1 to TRBJ2-3; tentative D call: TRBD1 (5 bases). Germline CDR1 and CDR2: SGHRS and YFSETQ. CDR3 length: 15 residues. V gave up 4 bases and J gave up 0 bases, with 12 bases separating them. The full variable domain, with the rest looked up from reference TRBV5-1 and TRBJ2-3, is KAGVTQTPRYLIKTRGQQVTLSCSPISGHRSVSWYQQTPGQGLQFLFEYFSETQRNKGNFPGRFSGRQFSNSRSEMNVSTLELGDSALYLCASSAQVTSTDTQYFGPGTRLTVL.